This T cell receptor beta chain was recorded in a study of blood T cell repertoires in COVID-19. Turning to the study itself: Specimens from acute and convalescent COVID-19 originated in the United States, Italy and Spain. T cells, B-cell-depleted T cells, or PBMCs provided the cDNA or gDNA that served as material.

Concerning this clone itself: Other DNA variants within this sample encode the same CDR3.

Original processing notes: Researchers report that nucleated cell counts were estimated from reference gene primer amplification. TCRdb's table, derived via immunoSEQ multiplex PCR, lists solely in-frame clones and lacks some. That table is the source of V, J and clone size, and D and trimming were worked out from the DNA. The table has 150,000 to 200,000 clones, 70% to 90% seen once; the top ten hold about 0.72%. The receptor was isolated from a woman aged 70-85 years with acute or convalescent COVID-19. Sequencing input: peripheral blood.

Written as DNA, the CDR3 is TGTGCCAGCAGTCGCGCGGGCCAAGAGACCCAGTACTTC. This gives the protein CASSRAGQETQYF. The chain has TRBV9 and TRBJ2-5; possibly TRBD2 for D (5 bases). The CDR3 consists of 13 residues. Germline assignment: CDR1 SGDLS and CDR2 YYNGEE. The V gene lost 5 bases and the J gene lost 1 base, with 9 bases spanning the gap.